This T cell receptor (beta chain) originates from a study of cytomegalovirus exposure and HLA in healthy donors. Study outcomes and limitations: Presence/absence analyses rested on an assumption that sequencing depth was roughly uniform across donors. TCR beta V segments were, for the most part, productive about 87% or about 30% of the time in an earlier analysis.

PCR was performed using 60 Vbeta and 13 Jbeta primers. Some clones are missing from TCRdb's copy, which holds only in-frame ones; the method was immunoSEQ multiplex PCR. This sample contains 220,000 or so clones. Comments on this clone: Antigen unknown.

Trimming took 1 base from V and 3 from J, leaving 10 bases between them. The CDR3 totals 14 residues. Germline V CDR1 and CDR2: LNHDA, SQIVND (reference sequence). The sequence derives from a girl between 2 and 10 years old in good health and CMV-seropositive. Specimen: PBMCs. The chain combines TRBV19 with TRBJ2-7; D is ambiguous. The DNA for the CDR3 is TGTGCCAGTAGTATAGCGGTGAGTGTCTACGAGCAGTACTTC. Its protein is CASSIAVSVYEQYF.